A selection of T cell receptor beta chains follows, all from one sample in a study of OX40 agonist ivuxolimab in advanced cancers. Profiled with immunoSEQ multiplex PCR; TCRdb holds only in-frame clones, not every one. The sample comprises about 81,000 clones, around 90% of which are singletons, and around 0.45% rests with the top ten. Sequences were derived from CD4+ or CD8+ T cells sorted from blood, sampled in a trial of the OX40 agonist ivuxolimab. These receptors all come from an adult with an advanced solid tumor such as melanoma, head and neck, liver or kidney cancer. The CDR3 runs from the conserved cysteine through the conserved F or W. The order of the fields is clone size, V gene, J gene, D gene, CDR3 protein, CDR3 DNA. D genes are given only for firm matches. The listing skips clone size in some rows; elsewhere it reads once, few, many or a size class.

clone size: .
V gene: TRBV7-2
J gene: TRBJ1-2
D gene: .
CDR3 protein: CASSLRDNYGYTF
CDR3 DNA: TGTGCCAGCAGCTTAAGGGACAACTATGGCTACACCTTC

clone size: .
V gene: TRBV6-6
J gene: TRBJ1-2
D gene: .
CDR3 protein: CASSSSLPSNYGYTF
CDR3 DNA: TGTGCCAGCAGTTCCTCTTTGCCCAGTAACTATGGCTACACCTTC

clone size: .
V gene: TRBV5-4
J gene: TRBJ2-1
D gene: TRBD1
CDR3 protein: CASSGAGGSTVGFSYNEQFF
CDR3 DNA: TGTGCCAGCAGCGGTGCAGGGGGCTCTACCGTGGGTTTTTCCTACAATGAGCAGTTCTTC

clone size: .
V gene: TRBV18
J gene: TRBJ2-7
D gene: .
CDR3 protein: CASSPEGRGEQYF
CDR3 DNA: TGTGCCAGCTCCCCCGAAGGTCGAGGCGAGCAGTACTTC

clone size: .
V gene: TRBV5-1
J gene: TRBJ2-7
D gene: .
CDR3 protein: CASSLEWRAGEQYF
CDR3 DNA: TGCGCCAGCAGCTTGGAGTGGAGGGCCGGCGAGCAGTACTTC

clone size: .
V gene: TRBV10-3
J gene: TRBJ1-2
D gene: .
CDR3 protein: CATTRDSNYGYTF
CDR3 DNA: TGTGCCACCACCCGGGACTCTAACTATGGCTACACCTTC

clone size: .
V gene: TRBV6-6
J gene: TRBJ1-2
D gene: .
CDR3 protein: CASSYKQDSRYGYTF
CDR3 DNA: TGTGCCAGCAGTTACAAACAGGATTCCCGATATGGCTACACCTTC

clone size: .
V gene: TRBV5-1
J gene: TRBJ1-3
D gene: .
CDR3 protein: CASSSAGTSGNTIYF
CDR3 DNA: TGCGCCAGCAGCTCGGCAGGAACCTCTGGAAACACCATATATTTT

clone size: .
V gene: TRBV9
J gene: TRBJ2-7
D gene: .
CDR3 protein: CASSGRQFTDEQYF
CDR3 DNA: TGTGCCAGCAGCGGCCGACAGTTCACCGACGAGCAGTACTTC

clone size: once
V gene: TRBV5-1
J gene: TRBJ1-4
D gene: TRBD1
CDR3 protein: CASSLYTGDGEKLFF
CDR3 DNA: TGCGCCAGCAGCTTATACACAGGGGATGGTGAAAAACTGTTTTTT

clone size: once
V gene: TRBV19
J gene: TRBJ2-1
D gene: .
CDR3 protein: CASSIGGSLLNDEQFF
CDR3 DNA: TGTGCCAGTAGTATAGGAGGAAGTCTGCTTAACGATGAGCAGTTCTTC

clone size: .
V gene: TRBV7-9
J gene: TRBJ1-5
D gene: .
CDR3 protein: CASSPNVPGPGQPQHF
CDR3 DNA: TGTGCCAGCAGCCCGAATGTCCCGGGGCCGGGTCAGCCCCAGCATTTT

clone size: .
V gene: TRBV18
J gene: TRBJ2-1
D gene: TRBD1
CDR3 protein: CASSRPGQAYNEQFF
CDR3 DNA: TGTGCCAGCTCACGTCCGGGACAGGCTTACAATGAGCAGTTCTTC

clone size: .
V gene: TRBV18
J gene: TRBJ2-2
D gene: .
CDR3 protein: CASSPQGQGNTGELFF
CDR3 DNA: TGTGCCAGCTCACCACAGGGGCAGGGAAACACCGGGGAGCTGTTTTTT

clone size: .
V gene: TRBV10-3
J gene: TRBJ1-5
D gene: .
CDR3 protein: CAISEFDGENQPQHF
CDR3 DNA: TGTGCCATCAGTGAGTTTGACGGAGAAAATCAGCCCCAGCATTTT

clone size: .
V gene: TRBV18
J gene: TRBJ2-3
D gene: .
CDR3 protein: CASSPAEVVGYLGDTQYF
CDR3 DNA: TGTGCCAGCTCACCAGCCGAAGTAGTGGGTTATCTTGGGGATACGCAGTATTTT

clone size: .
V gene: TRBV14
J gene: TRBJ1-2
D gene: TRBD1
CDR3 protein: CASSQYRGPNYGYTF
CDR3 DNA: TGTGCCAGCAGCCAGTACAGGGGCCCAAACTATGGCTACACCTTC

clone size: .
V gene: TRBV25-1
J gene: TRBJ1-5
D gene: .
CDR3 protein: CASITLGGENQPQHF
CDR3 DNA: TGTGCCAGCATCACCTTAGGGGGGGAAAATCAGCCCCAGCATTTT

clone size: .
V gene: TRBV18
J gene: TRBJ2-7
D gene: .
CDR3 protein: CASLRTESSYEQYF
CDR3 DNA: TGTGCCAGCTTAAGGACAGAGAGCTCCTACGAGCAGTACTTC

clone size: .
V gene: TRBV19
J gene: TRBJ2-5
D gene: .
CDR3 protein: CASSKGRLETQYF
CDR3 DNA: TGTGCCAGTAGTAAGGGCAGATTAGAGACCCAGTACTTC

clone size: .
V gene: TRBV11-2
J gene: TRBJ1-3
D gene: .
CDR3 protein: CASSLPNSGVRGNTIYF
CDR3 DNA: TGTGCCAGCAGCTTGCCAAACTCCGGAGTCCGAGGAAACACCATATATTTT

clone size: .
V gene: TRBV14
J gene: TRBJ1-1
D gene: .
CDR3 protein: CASSLDPGSGTEAFF
CDR3 DNA: TGTGCCAGCAGCCTAGACCCGGGATCGGGGACTGAAGCTTTCTTT

clone size: many
V gene: TRBV2
J gene: TRBJ1-2
D gene: .
CDR3 protein: CASSDQGLGGYTF
CDR3 DNA: TGTGCCAGCAGTGATCAGGGGTTGGGTGGCTACACCTTC

clone size: .
V gene: TRBV6-6
J gene: TRBJ1-5
D gene: .
CDR3 protein: CASSYASNPSNQPQHF
CDR3 DNA: TGTGCCAGCAGTTACGCCAGCAACCCTAGCAATCAGCCCCAGCATTTT

clone size: many
V gene: TRBV19
J gene: TRBJ1-2
D gene: .
CDR3 protein: CASSIVTFQGYGYTF
CDR3 DNA: TGTGCCAGTAGTATAGTTACTTTTCAAGGCTATGGCTACACCTTC

clone size: .
V gene: TRBV18
J gene: TRBJ1-4
D gene: .
CDR3 protein: CASRKPGTTNEKLFF
CDR3 DNA: TGTGCCAGCCGAAAACCCGGGACCACTAATGAAAAACTGTTTTTT

clone size: .
V gene: TRBV19
J gene: TRBJ1-5
D gene: .
CDR3 protein: CASSTSSYPRNQPQHF
CDR3 DNA: TGTGCCAGTAGTACTTCATCGTACCCACGCAATCAGCCCCAGCATTTT

clone size: .
V gene: TRBV6-5
J gene: TRBJ1-5
D gene: .
CDR3 protein: CASSYSPGLNNQPQHF
CDR3 DNA: TGTGCCAGCAGTTACTCCCCAGGTTTGAACAATCAGCCCCAGCATTTT

clone size: .
V gene: TRBV29-1
J gene: TRBJ2-5
D gene: .
CDR3 protein: CSALTSGIVAETQYF
CDR3 DNA: TGCAGCGCTTTGACTAGTGGCATTGTCGCTGAGACCCAGTACTTC

clone size: .
V gene: TRBV2
J gene: TRBJ1-5
D gene: .
CDR3 protein: CASRDSSPYSNQPQHF
CDR3 DNA: TGTGCCAGCAGGGACAGCTCACCTTATAGCAATCAGCCCCAGCATTTT

clone size: .
V gene: TRBV14
J gene: TRBJ2-2
D gene: .
CDR3 protein: CASSQGQTYSAGELFF
CDR3 DNA: TGTGCCAGCAGCCAGGGGCAAACGTATAGTGCCGGGGAGCTGTTTTTT

clone size: .
V gene: TRBV6-1
J gene: TRBJ2-2
D gene: .
CDR3 protein: CASSEKGQTLGGGELFF
CDR3 DNA: TGTGCCAGCAGTGAAAAAGGACAGACACTAGGCGGCGGGGAGCTGTTTTTT

clone size: .
V gene: TRBV5-1
J gene: TRBJ2-1
D gene: .
CDR3 protein: CASSFGGGNEQFF
CDR3 DNA: TGCGCCAGCAGCTTCGGGGGCGGCAATGAGCAGTTCTTC

clone size: .
V gene: TRBV5-1
J gene: TRBJ1-5
D gene: .
CDR3 protein: CASSLGGLGNQPQHF
CDR3 DNA: TGCGCCAGCAGCTTGGGGGGTCTGGGCAATCAGCCCCAGCATTTT